This T cell receptor beta chain was identified in a study of memory CD4+ T cells and cytomegalovirus serostatus. Study details: This sample comes from healthy Belgian adults, several CMV seropositive, around 26 seronegative.

The sort gate was single viable CD3+CD4+CD8-CD45RO+ cells for memory CD4+ T cells. This clone was counted only a few times. Germline V lookup: CDR1 MNHEY, CDR2 SVGAGI. V was clipped by 4 bases and J by 0 bases, with 10 bases between them. The CDR3 contains 14 residues. The table came from immunoSEQ multiplex PCR; TCRdb's copy has only in-frame clones and leaves some out. The data show tens of thousands of clones, about 70% seen once. Sequenced input: memory CD4+ T cells from blood. This receptor was taken from an adult in good health and CMV-seropositive. The V call is TRBV6-5, the J call TRBJ2-7, with unresolved D. The CDR3 DNA reads TGTGCCAGCAGTTTTACAGAAGCCTCCTACGAGCAGTACTTC. Translated: CASSFTEASYEQYF.